These T cell receptor beta chains were read from a single sample in a study of T cell responses to AZD1222 COVID-19 vaccine. Sequenced by immunoSEQ multiplex PCR; TCRdb stores in-frame clones only, minus some. This table has approximately 100,000 clones, approximately 96% appearing once. The sample here was peripheral blood, taken on day 0 of AZD1222 vaccination. Source of these receptors: an adult in good health. The CDR3 runs from the conserved cysteine through the conserved F or W. D genes are given only for firm matches. The size of a clone is reported for some rows only, either as once, few or many, or as a class for expanded clones.

clone size,V gene,J gene,D gene,CDR3 protein,CDR3 DNA
.,TRBV28,TRBJ2-1,.,CASSLYDHYNEQFF,TGTGCCAGCAGTTTATACGACCATTACAATGAGCAGTTCTTC
.,TRBV11-3,TRBJ1-2,.,CASEGRFPNYGYTF,TGTGCCAGCGAGGGCAGGTTCCCTAACTATGGCTACACCTTC
.,TRBV3-1/TRBV3-2,TRBJ2-5,.,CASSRQAGAGETQYF,TGTGCCAGCAGCCGTCAGGCAGGGGCGGGGGAGACCCAGTACTTC
.,TRBV27,TRBJ1-1,TRBD1,CASSPGQLTEAFF,TGTGCCAGCAGCCCGGGACAGCTCACTGAAGCTTTCTTT
.,TRBV24-1,TRBJ2-7,TRBD2,CATSEGTRGEQYF,TGTGCCACCAGTGAGGGGACTAGGGGCGAGCAGTACTTC
once,TRBV7-8,TRBJ1-1,.,CASSLARWRGALTNTEAFF,TGTGCCAGCAGCTTAGCCCGGTGGAGAGGGGCCCTAACGAACACTGAAGCTTTCTTT
.,TRBV19,TRBJ2-5,.,CASSSTEETQYF,TGTGCCAGTAGTAGTACAGAAGAGACCCAGTACTTC
.,TRBV28,TRBJ2-7,.,CASSTTSSYEQYF,TGTGCCAGCAGTACGACTAGCTCCTACGAGCAGTACTTC
.,TRBV12-5,TRBJ1-1,.,CASGWGSNTEAFF,TGTGCTAGTGGTTGGGGTTCGAACACTGAAGCTTTCTTT
.,TRBV23-1,TRBJ1-1,TRBD1,CASSQSGTDTEAFF,TGCGCCAGCAGTCAATCGGGGACAGACACTGAAGCTTTCTTT
.,TRBV7-9,TRBJ1-5,.,CASSLGAASNQPQHF,TGTGCCAGCAGCTTAGGCGCCGCTAGCAATCAGCCCCAGCATTTT
.,TRBV6-5,TRBJ1-5,.,CASSYSITNQPQHF,TGTGCCAGCAGTTACTCTATTACCAATCAGCCCCAGCATTTT
few,TRBV5-5,TRBJ2-7,TRBD1,CATGWGDRHNYEQYF,TGTGCCACGGGTTGGGGGGACAGGCATAATTACGAGCAGTACTTC
.,TRBV28,TRBJ1-6,.,CASSPSHNSPLHF,TGTGCCAGCAGTCCCTCCCATAATTCACCCCTCCACTTT
.,TRBV3-1/TRBV3-2,TRBJ1-1,.,CASSQAPNTEAFF,TGTGCCAGCAGCCAAGCCCCGAACACTGAAGCTTTCTTT
.,TRBV7-2,TRBJ1-1,.,CASSLRLGRNTEAFF,TGTGCCAGCAGCTTAAGGTTAGGCAGAAACACTGAAGCTTTCTTT
.,TRBV20-1,TRBJ2-7,.,CSAYRVDEQYF,TGCAGTGCTTACAGGGTCGACGAGCAGTACTTC
.,TRBV5-1,TRBJ1-2,.,CASSPSAAREKYGYTF,TGCGCCAGCAGCCCAAGTGCTGCCAGGGAGAAGTATGGCTACACCTTC
.,TRBV5-6,TRBJ1-6,TRBD1,CASSGTGYSGPLHF,TGTGCCAGCAGTGGGACAGGCTATTCGGGCCCCCTCCACTTT
.,TRBV6-1,TRBJ2-1,TRBD2,CASSEGLAGALEQFF,TGTGCCAGCAGTGAAGGACTAGCGGGAGCTCTTGAGCAGTTCTTC
.,TRBV13,TRBJ2-7,TRBD2,CASSPGTSGRYEQYF,TGTGCCAGCAGCCCCGGGACTAGCGGTCGCTACGAGCAGTACTTC
.,TRBV11-2,TRBJ2-1,.,CASSQLYSYNEQFF,TGTGCCAGCAGCCAACTATACTCCTACAATGAGCAGTTCTTC
.,TRBV6-5,TRBJ2-3,TRBD1,CASTRQGSDTQYF,TGTGCCAGCACCAGACAGGGCTCAGATACGCAGTATTTT
.,TRBV19,TRBJ1-2,.,CASSGGYGYTF,TGTGCCAGTAGTGGAGGCTATGGCTACACCTTC
.,TRBV13,TRBJ2-7,.,CASSESRTTGVAHEQYF,TGTGCCAGCAGCGAATCTAGGACGACAGGAGTTGCGCACGAGCAGTACTTC
.,TRBV3-1/TRBV3-2,TRBJ1-2,TRBD1,CASSQGGRDSPFGYTF,TGTGCCAGCAGCCAAGGGGGCCGGGACAGTCCCTTTGGCTACACCTTC
.,TRBV18,TRBJ1-5,TRBD1,CASSPTNAGTDSNQPQHF,TGTGCCAGCTCACCTACAAACGCCGGGACAGATAGCAATCAGCCCCAGCATTTT
.,TRBV11-2,TRBJ1-1,TRBD1,CASSSNRGTEAFF,TGTGCCAGCAGCAGTAACAGGGGAACTGAAGCTTTCTTT
.,TRBV9,TRBJ1-1,.,CASSALSPTAEAFF,TGTGCCAGCAGCGCGCTAAGTCCAACGGCTGAAGCTTTCTTT
.,TRBV5-6,TRBJ2-5,.,CASSKYDRDSETQYF,TGTGCCAGCAGCAAATACGACCGGGACTCAGAGACCCAGTACTTC
.,TRBV19,TRBJ1-1,.,CASSIPGGKGTEAFF,TGTGCCAGTAGTATCCCCGGGGGGAAAGGGACTGAAGCTTTCTTT
.,TRBV6-1,TRBJ1-1,TRBD1,CASSDQSTGSPEAFF,TGTGCCAGCAGTGACCAGTCGACAGGGAGCCCTGAAGCTTTCTTT
.,TRBV7-9,TRBJ1-3,.,CASSPGRDLGGNTIYF,TGTGCCAGCAGCCCAGGACGGGATCTCGGGGGAAACACCATATATTTT
.,TRBV19,TRBJ1-1,TRBD1,CASSRPGQGSDTEAFF,TGTGCCAGTAGCCGTCCGGGACAGGGATCTGACACTGAAGCTTTCTTT
.,TRBV7-3,TRBJ2-1,TRBD2,CASSSQAGSGNEQFF,TGTGCCAGCAGCTCCCAAGCGGGGAGTGGTAATGAGCAGTTCTTC
.,TRBV11-2,TRBJ2-1,TRBD2,CASSFTSGGSTGEQFF,TGTGCCAGCAGCTTTACTAGCGGGGGGTCGACAGGTGAGCAGTTCTTC
.,TRBV7-8,TRBJ1-3,TRBD1,CASSDRTGGNTIYF,TGTGCCAGCAGCGATCGGACAGGGGGAAACACCATATATTTT
.,TRBV7-9,TRBJ1-1,.,CASSPGAGTEAFF,TGTGCCAGCAGCCCAGGGGCCGGCACTGAAGCTTTCTTT
.,TRBV11-2,TRBJ1-5,.,CASSLDQLWPQHF,TGTGCCAGCAGCTTAGATCAACTTTGGCCCCAGCATTTT
.,TRBV9,TRBJ2-1,.,CASSVDDRYNEQFF,TGTGCCAGCAGCGTAGATGACAGGTACAATGAGCAGTTCTTC
.,TRBV11-2,TRBJ1-2,TRBD1,CASSLGGQGLDGYTF,TGTGCCAGCAGCTTAGGGGGACAGGGATTAGATGGCTACACCTTC
.,TRBV5-1,TRBJ1-5,.,CASSPGANQPQHF,TGCGCCAGCAGCCCGGGGGCCAATCAGCCCCAGCATTTT
.,TRBV5-8,TRBJ2-4,.,CASSFEGGVKNIQYF,TGTGCCAGCAGCTTTGAAGGGGGTGTGAAAAACATTCAGTACTTC
.,TRBV20-1,TRBJ1-4,.,CSASLGGEGHHQTSTTNEKLFF,TGCAGTGCTAGTCTGGGCGGTGAGGGGCATCACCAGACCTCCACAACTAATGAAAAACTGTTTTTT
.,TRBV2,TRBJ2-5,.,CASRARDLLSETQYF,TGTGCCAGCAGAGCCAGGGATCTTCTCTCGGAGACCCAGTACTTC
.,TRBV7-3,TRBJ1-1,.,CASSFSARRNLNTEAFF,TGTGCCAGCAGCTTCTCAGCTCGCCGCAACTTGAACACTGAAGCTTTCTTT
.,TRBV6-5,TRBJ1-1,.,CASSRSNGEAFF,TGTGCCAGCAGCCGGAGTAACGGTGAAGCTTTCTTT
.,TRBV7-9,TRBJ1-1,.,CASSLGGQGTEAFF,TGTGCCAGCAGCTTAGGGGGGCAGGGCACTGAAGCTTTCTTT
.,TRBV7-8,TRBJ1-2,.,CASSLGLNANTGLTYRYTF,TGTGCCAGCAGCTTGGGTTTGAACGCGAATACAGGGCTAACATACCGCTACACCTTC
.,TRBV7-2,TRBJ1-2,.,CASSQGGAYGYTF,TGTGCCAGCAGCCAAGGGGGAGCCTATGGCTACACCTTC
.,TRBV19,TRBJ1-2,.,CASQYKKTVNYGYTF,TGTGCCAGCCAATATAAGAAAACAGTCAACTATGGCTACACCTTC
.,TRBV4-3,TRBJ2-5,TRBD1,CASSQRIGTEETQYF,TGCGCCAGCAGCCAACGAATCGGGACAGAAGAGACCCAGTACTTC
.,TRBV6-5,TRBJ2-5,TRBD2,CASSYSAAGETQYF,TGTGCCAGCAGTTACTCGGCAGCGGGGGAGACCCAGTACTTC
.,TRBV6-6,TRBJ2-5,TRBD2,CASSYSPSGIRETQYF,TGTGCCAGCAGTTACTCGCCTAGCGGGATTCGAGAGACCCAGTACTTC
.,TRBV7-9,TRBJ2-7,TRBD2,CASSSGRGGEQYF,TGTGCCAGCAGCTCAGGACGGGGAGGGGAGCAGTACTTC